Sequencing of this T cell receptor (beta chain) was carried out in a study of T cells in Graves' hyperthyroidism and ophthalmopathy. Stable disease denoted Graves' hyperthyroidism without ophthalmopathy progression within 18 months. Patients between 18 and 65 years old had hyperthyroidism, newly diagnosed and lasting under 2 months. A patient was excluded if there was uncontrolled infection, other autoimmune disease, pregnancy or lactation. The source of the PBMCs was over 8.5 ml of fresh peripheral blood. There are many counts of this clonotype. TCR beta CDR3 regions were amplified from RNA. Initially, a first-round RT-PCR of the TCR CDR3 employed the HTBI primer set. Each CDR3 protein is one row after TCRdb ran MiXCR on the multiplex PCR reads. The sample lists 90,000 to 120,000 distinct CDR3 sequences, around a sixth occurring once. CDR3 length equals 15 residues. J gave up 4 bases and V 2 bases, and 5 bases lay outside the gene matches. The germline gives CDR1 LGHDT, CDR2 YNNKEL (reference sequence).

The chain links TRBV3-1 to TRBJ1-5; 7 nucleotides agree with TRBD1. Sequencing used blood. This clonotype originated in a woman in her fifties or sixties with Graves' hyperthyroidism. DNA of the CDR3: TGTGCCAGCAGCCAACGCGGACAGGAGAATCAGCCCCAGCATTTT. This encodes CASSQRGQENQPQHF. Variable domain in full (rest from reference TRBV3-1 and TRBJ1-5): DTAVSQTPKYLVTQMGNDKSIKCEQNLGHDTMYWYKQDSKKFLKIMFSYNNKELIINETVPNRFSPKSPDKAHLNLHINSLELGDSAVYFCASSQRGQENQPQHFGDGTRLSIL.